This T cell receptor beta chain stems from a study of metastatic and nonmetastatic thyroid tumors (dated by TCRdb to 2020 to 2021). About the study as a whole: Repertoires from peripheral blood and from tumor or nodule tissue samples of malignant and benign thyroid patients were compared.

No patient had received any treatment before thyroid surgery. Patient clinical samples collected from about 2011 to 2018 were retrospectively analysed using T-cell receptor beta sequencing. The paper's findings and limits, for the study overall: In both blood and tumor samples, TCR beta diversity was reported to be significantly higher in malignant tumors than in benign nodules.

According to the germline V gene (reference sequence), CDR1 reads DFQATT and CDR2 reads SNEGSKA. CDR3 length: 15 amino acids, cysteine to phenylalanine. Just CDR3 DNA is preserved here, 45 bases in frame from base 1. The library was prepared using PCR. The instrument was an Illumina HiSeq 4000. High-throughput sequencing was used to profile the TCR beta-chain CDR3 region of each patient. The study's own analysis went as follows. CDR3 differences across clinicopathological groups were used to build a classifier for discriminating distant-metastatic papillary thyroid cancer patients. To measure repertoire diversity the researchers used the Shannon index, while the Morisita-Horn index served to gauge how similar the tumor and blood repertoires were. TCRdb trimmed public reads at Q25 via fastp, called clones via MiXCR and kept in-frame beta chains. These V and J calls derive from TCRdb rather than the authors' analysis. The sample table shows tens of thousands of clones, and about 30% are seen once. The ten top clones hold approximately 21% of the sample.

Details on this clone: This receptor's antigen is unknown. One junction end disagrees with the germline gene, perhaps due to a read error.

The chain employs TRBV20-1 and TRBJ1-2; possibly the D gene is TRBD1, per 6 matching bases. The sequenced sample consisted of blood. The sequence was obtained from a female donor with papillary thyroid cancer or a benign thyroid nodule (not recorded which). Some clones in this sample may be carry-over from other donors' samples. The CDR3 has the sequence CSARDPKGHRYGYTF. The DNA reads TGCAGTGCTAGAGATCCCAAGGGACACCGCTATGGCTACACTTTC.